One sample yielded the 8 T cell receptor beta chains listed below, sequenced in a study of T cell responses to AZD1222 COVID-19 vaccine. Some clones are missing from TCRdb's copy, which holds only in-frame ones; the method was immunoSEQ multiplex PCR. Seen here are around 130,000 clones, about 86% observed once, and the top ten hold 12%. Sequencing used peripheral blood, obtained on day 0 of AZD1222 vaccination. All receptors derive from an adult in good health.

The chain recombines TRBV28 with TRBJ1-4; 7 bases agree with TRBD1. Germline trimming cut 5 bases from V and 2 bases from J; bases unmatched to any gene: 5. Germline V lookup: CDR1 MDHEN, CDR2 SYDVKM. The CDR3 covers 15 residues. DNA for the CDR3: TGTGCCAGCAGTAAGACAGGGAACACTAATGAAAAACTGTTTTTT. It is translated as CASSKTGNTNEKLFF.

The chain combines TRBV5-6 with TRBJ1-2; 7 positions match TRBD1. V shed 2 bases, J shed 5 bases, and the junction held 3 bases outside the gene matches. CDR1 is SGHDT, CDR2 YYEEEE, per germline. The CDR3 covers 13 residues. CDR3 region: CASSFHRGYGYTF. As DNA, the CDR3 is TGTGCCAGCAGCTTTCACAGGGGATATGGCTACACCTTC.

The CDR3 DNA is TGCAGCGTTGATGGGGGAAGCGGGAGGCCCACAGATACGCAGTATTTT. This gives the protein CSVDGGSGRPTDTQYF. This chain links TRBV29-1 with TRBJ2-3; 9 bases fit TRBD2. V was clipped by 3 bases and J by 2 bases; unmatched bases: 9. Germline V gives CDR1 SQVTM, CDR2 ANQGSEA. The CDR3 has 16 amino acids.

A few counts support this clone. The rearrangement links TRBV7-2 to TRBJ2-5, with D possibly TRBD1 on 7 matching bases. Trimming stripped 5 bases from V and 1 base from J, with 23 bases between. The length of the CDR3 is 18 residues. Germline V gene sequence: CDR1 SGHTA, CDR2 FQGNSA. The CDR3 nucleotides are TGTGCCAGCAGCCCCAGGGGGGTAGGGGGCTACAGCCAAGAGACCCAGTACTTC. Its protein is CASSPRGVGGYSQETQYF.

The rearrangement uses TRBV10-3 and TRBJ2-7, with 9 bases that match TRBD1. Germline lookup yields CDR1 ENHRY and CDR2 SYGVKD. The CDR3 has 15 amino acids. The V and J ends lost 4 bases and 4 bases, in that order; junction bases with no gene match: 8. The CDR3, as DNA: TGTGCCATCAGTGCTTCTGGACAGGGGATTTACGAGCAGTACTTC. Amino acid sequence: CAISASGQGIYEQYF.

CDR3 sequence reads: CASSSGTDYEQYF. CDR3 in DNA: TGTGCCAGCAGCTCCGGGACAGACTACGAGCAGTACTTC. The V call is TRBV5-4, the J call TRBJ2-7; 7 bases align to TRBD1. Germline-derived CDR1 and CDR2 are SGHNT and YYREEE (reference sequence). The length of the CDR3 is 13 residues. J lost 3 bases, V lost 3 bases, and 3 bases had no gene match.

This clone appeared a single time. This CDR3 reads CASSLGPLRGGRTDTQYF. CDR3 bases: TGTGCCAGCAGTTTAGGGCCTCTTCGCGGAGGGCGTACAGATACGCAGTATTTT. This chain links TRBV27 with TRBJ2-3; possibly TRBD2 for D (6 bases). V gave up 2 bases and J gave up 3 bases, with 21 bases separating them. Germline V gives CDR1 MNHEY, CDR2 SMNVEV (reference sequence). This CDR3 is built from 18 residues.

This sequence joins TRBV5-1 and TRBJ1-4; 7 bases map to TRBD1. This CDR3 has 16 residues. V shed 4 bases and J 3 bases; nucleotides not matched to a gene: 9. Germline V gene data show CDR1 as SGHRS and CDR2 as YFSETQ. The CDR3 here is CASSGTGVSANEKLFF. Here the CDR3 DNA reads TGCGCCAGCAGCGGAACAGGGGTTTCAGCTAATGAAAAACTGTTTTTT.